The present T cell receptor (beta chain) was sequenced within a study of T-cell memory formation after mild COVID-19. Study at large: Most TCR clusters belonged to a single donor.

From 5'RACE with constant-segment primers came TCR alpha and TCR beta cDNA libraries that carried sample barcodes and UMIs. TCRdb reanalysed the 5' RACE reads using MiXCR and keeps one entry per CDR3 protein. The sample contains more than 110,000 distinct CDR3 sequences, around 27% of which appear only once. The V segment lost 6 bases and the J segment 1 base; nucleotides outside the gene matches: 5. This CDR3 comprises 15 residues. Per germline, CDR1 PRHDT and CDR2 FYEKMQ (reference sequence). The rearrangement joins TRBV13 to TRBJ2-1; 8 bases match TRBD1. The source of this sequence is an adult woman who had mild COVID-19 (a few samples of this study predate the infection). Cell type and time point are not known. Sequenced material: PBMCs or a T cell subset sorted from them (not recorded which). The CDR3 DNA is TGTGCCAGCAGGGGACAGGAAGAATCCTACAATGAGCAGTTCTTC. Residues: CASRGQEESYNEQFF. The variable domain in full, completed from reference TRBV13 and TRBJ2-1, reads AAGVIQSPRHLIKEKRETATLKCYPIPRHDTVYWYQQGPGQDPQFLISFYEKMQSDKGSIPDRFSAQQFSDYHSELNMSSLELGDSALYFCASRGQEESYNEQFFGPGTRLTVL.